Following are 29 T cell receptor beta chains from one sample sequenced in a study of shared T cell receptors in the human thymus. The method was immunoSEQ multiplex PCR; TCRdb's version includes in-frame clones alone and lacks a portion of them. The data contain 550,000 to 800,000 clones, 80% to 90% of them seen just once; the ten biggest clones take up approximately 0.01%. This sample was also put to use in a study of human thymus T cells.

Sample: thymocytes. All receptors come from a girl in the first two years of life with a congenital heart defect.

The chain links TRBV4-3 to TRBJ1-4, with TRBD1 identical over 9 bases. J gave up 6 bases and V 4 bases, and 3 bases lay outside the gene matches. Germline CDR1 reads LGHNA; CDR2 reads YSLEER. The CDR3 is made up of 14 amino acids. This CDR3 is CASSPGQGDEKLFF. The CDR3 DNA reads as TGCGCCAGCAGCCCGGGACAGGGAGATGAAAAACTGTTTTTT.

This clone was seen once. This sequence joins TRBV28 and TRBJ1-4, with D possibly matching TRBD1 (6 bases). CDR1 and CDR2 from the germline V gene are MDHEN and SYDVKM. This CDR3 region has 16 residues. With 5 bases removed from V and 1 base from J, the gap between germline ends came to 14 bases. Here the CDR3 reads CASSTDRIVTNEKLFF. In DNA, the CDR3 is TGTGCCAGCAGTACAGACAGGATTGTAACTAATGAAAAACTGTTTTTT.

The chain's CDR3 is CASSLVGEGISPLHF. In DNA, the CDR3 is TGTGCCAGCAGCTTGGTAGGGGAAGGGATTTCACCCCTCCACTTT. This sequence joins TRBV5-8 and TRBJ1-6, with D perhaps matching TRBD1 (5 bases). Trimming left V 0 bases short and J 9 bases short, with 13 bases between. The CDR3 consists of 15 residues. Germline values: CDR1 SGHTS, CDR2 YDEGEE.

Only a few counts were recorded for this clone. This chain links TRBV27 with TRBJ1-1; 11 bases match TRBD1. This CDR3 comprises 16 residues. J lost 5 bases, V lost 1 base, and 6 bases had no gene match. The germline V gene has CDR1 MNHEY and CDR2 SMNVEV (reference sequence). This CDR3 reads CASSLWTGGEETEAFF. CDR3 bases: TGTGCCAGCAGTTTATGGACAGGGGGCGAAGAGACTGAAGCTTTCTTT.

The chain recombines TRBV29-1 with TRBJ1-2, with 9 bases that match TRBD1. CDR1 SQVTM and CDR2 ANQGSEA come from the germline V gene. The ends lost 4 bases at V and 8 bases at J; junction bases unmatched: 11. This CDR3 is 14 amino acids long. For the CDR3, the DNA is TGCAGCGTTGCAACTACCGGGACAGGGTGGGGCTACACCTTC. Its translation is CSVATTGTGWGYTF.

The chain is built from TRBV18 and TRBJ2-2; 10 bases are shared with TRBD1. This CDR3 is built from 16 residues. Germline CDR1 and CDR2: KGHSH and LQKENI. With V trimmed by 4 bases and J by 6 bases, 8 bases remained unmatched. CDR3 sequence: CASSQGQGDLPGELFF. In DNA, the CDR3 is TGTGCCAGCTCACAAGGACAGGGGGATTTGCCCGGGGAGCTGTTTTTT.

This clone was detected only a few times. The V call is TRBV5-6, the J call TRBJ2-5; TRBD2 is a possible D gene (6 bases). Between the trimmed V and J ends, which lost 0 bases and 1 base, there was a span of 13 bases. Germline V lookup: CDR1 SGHDT, CDR2 YYEEEE. The CDR3 spans 16 residues. The CDR3 spells CASSLGVADLQETQYF. In nucleotides, the CDR3 is TGTGCCAGCAGCTTGGGGGTAGCGGATCTCCAAGAGACCCAGTACTTC.

This clone was recorded once. This chain uses TRBV27 with TRBJ1-1, with a tentative D call TRBD1 (6 bases). Germline V gene lookup returns CDR1 MNHEY and CDR2 SMNVEV (reference sequence). The V end was cut by 7 bases, the J end by 0 bases, with 12 bases between. CDR3 length: 14 residues. The CDR3 DNA reads as TGTGCCAGCAATACCGGGACAATGAACACTGAAGCTTTCTTT. This encodes CASNTGTMNTEAFF.

The chain combines TRBV1 with TRBJ1-1; the table gives TRBD1 as D, unverified against the DNA. TRBV1 is shown as a pseudogene. The CDR3 is 14 residues long. CDR3 DNA: TGCACCAGCAGCCAAGGACAGGGGAACACTGAAGCTTTCTTT. Amino acid sequence: CTSSQGQGNTEAFF.

The chain combines TRBV28 with TRBJ1-1; D possibly corresponds to TRBD1 (6 bases). Per germline, CDR1 MDHEN and CDR2 SYDVKM. The CDR3 totals 16 residues. V was shortened by 3 bases and J by 4 bases, with 18 bases between the two germline ends. The CDR3 nucleotides read TGTGCCAGCAGTTTGTCCCCCGCAGGGGTGTTCACTGAAGCTTTCTTT. It yields the protein CASSLSPAGVFTEAFF.

This chain links TRBV5-4 with TRBJ2-1; D is possibly TRBD1 (5 bases). The germline V and J ends were trimmed by 4 bases and 1 base, with 15 bases remaining between them. Germline V gives CDR1 SGHNT, CDR2 YYREEE (reference sequence). The CDR3 has 16 amino acids. CDR3 sequence: CASSPGHSSSYNEQFF. The CDR3 DNA sequence: TGTGCCAGCAGCCCAGGACACTCAAGTTCCTACAATGAGCAGTTCTTC.

The V gene is TRBV6-1, the J gene TRBJ1-2, with D possibly TRBD1 on 6 matching bases. The CDR3 has 15 amino acids. CDR1 is MNHNS and CDR2 is SASEGT in the germline V gene. V lost 6 bases, J lost 3 bases, and 17 bases lay in between. CDR3 DNA: TGTGCCAGCAGGAAGGACAGCGAGGGGGACTATGGCTACACCTTC. This sequence encodes CASRKDSEGDYGYTF.

The rearrangement joins TRBV5-1 to TRBJ2-2; TRBD1 matches at 8 bases. The V gene end was trimmed by 3 bases and the J gene end by 1 base; junction bases not matched to a gene: 14. The length of the CDR3 is 19 residues. CDR1 and CDR2 (germline): SGHRS, YFSETQ. The CDR3 DNA reads TGCGCCAGCAGCTCGCCTAACTCAGGGGGCACGGGGAACACCGGGGAGCTGTTTTTT. This gives the protein CASSSPNSGGTGNTGELFF.

The rearrangement uses TRBV7-2 and TRBJ1-1, with D maybe TRBD1 (5 bases). Trimming removed 1 base at V and 0 bases at J, with 15 bases between. Germline CDR1 SGHTA, CDR2 FQGNSA. The CDR3 spans 17 residues. CDR3 DNA sequence: TGTGCCAGCAGCTTAGAACAGGAGTGGGGGGTGAACACTGAAGCTTTCTTT. Translated: CASSLEQEWGVNTEAFF.

The chain recombines TRBV7-8 with TRBJ2-7, with 8 bases aligning to TRBD1. CDR3 length equals 17 residues. Germline CDR1 SGHVS, CDR2 FQNEAQ. The junction had 17 bases not matched to a gene; V was cut back by 5 bases and J by 5 bases. The CDR3 spells CASSAPGQENSKNEQYF. CDR3 sequence (DNA): TGTGCCAGCAGCGCTCCGGGACAGGAGAACTCTAAGAACGAGCAGTACTTC.

This clone was recorded once. This chain connects TRBV27 to TRBJ1-2; D not certain. The germline V gene has CDR1 MNHEY and CDR2 SMNVEV (reference sequence). This CDR3 is 11 amino acids long. V was clipped by 7 bases and J by 8 bases, with 11 bases between them. CDR3 sequence (DNA): TGTGCCAGCATCGGAGGTGGCGGCTACACCTTC. This sequence encodes CASIGGGGYTF.

The chain joins TRBV5-1 to TRBJ2-1, with D hard to call. Per germline, CDR1 SGHRS and CDR2 YFSETQ. This CDR3 region has 14 residues. Trimming stripped 0 bases from V and 6 bases from J, with 10 bases between. The CDR3 sequence: CASSLGPPLNEQFF. CDR3 bases: TGCGCCAGCAGCTTGGGGCCCCCGCTCAATGAGCAGTTCTTC.

This chain joins TRBV14 and TRBJ2-7; no definite D call. The CDR3 sequence is 16 residues long. Trimming cost V 1 base and J 0 bases, with 13 bases left between them. Germline CDR1 reads SGHDN; CDR2 reads FVKESK. DNA for the CDR3: TGTGCCAGCAGCCAAGGTCGATCTTTTAGCTCCTACGAGCAGTACTTC. Protein sequence: CASSQGRSFSSYEQYF. The entire variable domain, with the rest obtained from reference TRBV14 and TRBJ2-7, is as follows: EAGVTQFPSHSVIEKGQTVTLRCDPISGHDNLYWYRRVMGKEIKFLLHFVKESKQDESGMPNNRFLAERTGGTYSTLKVQPAELEDSGVYFCASSQGRSFSSYEQYFGPGTRLTVT.

This sequence joins TRBV18 and TRBJ1-1, with a possible D match to TRBD1 (6 bases). V lost 1 base and J 9 bases, leaving 18 bases between the germline ends. The CDR3 has 15 amino acids. Germline lookup yields CDR1 KGHSH and CDR2 LQKENI. The CDR3: CASSPLLSRTDKAFF. DNA of the CDR3: TGTGCCAGCTCACCACTTCTATCCAGGACAGACAAAGCTTTCTTT.

V and J are TRBV9 and TRBJ1-3, with D possibly matching TRBD1 (6 bases). In germline, CDR1 is SGDLS, CDR2 YYNGEE. Trimming shortened V by 3 bases and J by 2 bases, and 12 bases separated the two germline ends. CDR3 length: 15 amino acids. This CDR3 reads CASSAEPGAGNTIYF. The DNA of the CDR3 is TGTGCCAGCAGCGCGGAGCCAGGGGCTGGAAACACCATATATTTT.

J is TRBJ2-7 and V is TRBV28; D possibly corresponds to TRBD1 (5 bases). The germline V gene has CDR1 MDHEN and CDR2 SYDVKM. The V end lost 5 bases, the J end lost 3 bases, and 14 bases lay between the germline ends. The CDR3 runs to 14 residues. CDR3 in DNA: TGTGCCAGCAGTATTCGACAGAAAAACTACGAGCAGTACTTC. Its protein is CASSIRQKNYEQYF.

The genes are TRBV6-5 and TRBJ1-5; D is undetermined. The CDR3 is 15 amino acids. Trimming removed 6 bases from V and 1 base from J, with 13 bases in between. Germline V gives CDR1 MNHEY, CDR2 SVGAGI. The CDR3 sequence is CASSKRRWSNQPQHF. The CDR3 nucleotides are TGTGCCAGCAGCAAACGCAGATGGAGCAATCAGCCCCAGCATTTT.

The genes are TRBV29-1 and TRBJ2-1; 7 bases are shared with TRBD2. Per the germline V gene, CDR1 is SQVTM and CDR2 is ANQGSEA. The CDR3 loop spans 14 amino acids. V was pared by 2 bases and J by 9 bases, with 10 bases of the junction left unmatched. CDR3 residues: CSVESSGDRSEQFF. CDR3 in DNA: TGCAGCGTTGAATCTAGCGGAGATCGGAGTGAGCAGTTCTTC.

This chain uses TRBV28 with TRBJ1-1, with 7 bases aligning to TRBD1. V gave up 1 base and J gave up 1 base; unmatched junction bases: 3. The CDR3 consists of 15 residues. From germline, CDR1 is MDHEN and CDR2 SYDVKM. Here the CDR3 reads CASSLLGGPNTEAFF. The CDR3 DNA is TGTGCCAGCAGTTTATTAGGGGGCCCGAACACTGAAGCTTTCTTT.

This chain links TRBV28 with TRBJ1-5; the D gene is possibly TRBD1 (5 bases). The CDR3 has 21 amino acids. Per the germline V gene, CDR1 is MDHEN and CDR2 is SYDVKM. V lost 1 base, J lost 0 bases, and 25 bases lay in between. CDR3 DNA: TGTGCCAGCAGTTTATTGGACATTTCTATCCCGCACGCAGATAGCAATCAGCCCCAGCATTTT. Its translation: CASSLLDISIPHADSNQPQHF.

V usage is TRBV13 and J usage is TRBJ2-7, with 7 bases that match TRBD1. J was trimmed by 2 bases and V by 5 bases; bases with no gene match: 15. This CDR3 is built from 17 residues. Germline V gene sequence: CDR1 PRHDT, CDR2 FYEKMQ (reference sequence). CDR3 residues: CASSHPDGQAPPYEQYF. The CDR3 DNA sequence: TGTGCCAGCAGCCACCCCGACGGACAGGCTCCCCCCTACGAGCAGTACTTC.

The chain is built from TRBV7-3 and TRBJ2-3; 12 bases are a match to TRBD2. CDR3 length equals 18 residues. J was trimmed by 2 bases and V by 5 bases; bases with no gene match: 11. Germline assignment: CDR1 SGHTA and CDR2 FQGTGA. This CDR3 is CASSPIPWTSGATDTQYF. Written as DNA, the CDR3 is TGTGCCAGCAGCCCTATCCCCTGGACTAGCGGGGCCACAGATACGCAGTATTTT. Based on the CDR3 plus reference TRBV7-3 and TRBJ2-3, the full variable domain is GAGVSQTPSNKVTEKGKYVELRCDPISGHTALYWYRQSLGQGPEFLIYFQGTGAADDSGLPNDRFFAVRPEGSVSTLKIQRTERGDSAVYLCASSPIPWTSGATDTQYFGPGTRLTVL.

The V gene is TRBV14, the J gene TRBJ1-2; 7 bases line up with TRBD1. Trimming removed 4 bases from V and 0 bases from J; junction bases left unmatched: 5. Germline loops: CDR1 SGHDN, CDR2 FVKESK. This CDR3 is built from 15 residues. CDR3 sequence: CASSRSGTANYGYTF. CDR3 bases: TGTGCCAGCAGCCGGTCGGGGACAGCTAACTATGGCTACACCTTC.

V is TRBV4-3 and J is TRBJ1-2; D uncertain. The CDR3 runs 17 residues. Germline V gives CDR1 LGHNA, CDR2 YSLEER. V lost 5 bases, J lost 3 bases, and 22 bases lay in between. The CDR3 DNA reads as TGCGCCAGCAGCTTAGGTTTAGGGAGGGTGGATTACTATGGCTACACCTTC. Protein product: CASSLGLGRVDYYGYTF.